Following are 13 T cell receptor beta chains from one sample sequenced in a study of metastatic and nonmetastatic thyroid tumors. TCRdb re-called clones from the PCR reads using MiXCR. The sample contains 15,000 or so clones, roughly 25% of which appear only once. Nobody among the patients had been given any treatment before thyroid surgery. Sequenced sample: tumor tissue. These receptors were taken from a female donor with papillary thyroid cancer or a benign thyroid nodule (not recorded which). Some clones in this sample may be carry-over from other donors' samples.

The chain recombines TRBV11-3 with TRBJ2-3; either TRBD1 or TRBD2 may fit D (6 bases each). Germline V lookup: CDR1 SGHNT, CDR2 YENEEA. The CDR3 has 15 residues. The V end lost 2 bases, the J end lost 2 bases, and 11 bases lay between the germline ends. The CDR3 loop is CASSLRGRNTDTQYF. The DNA of the CDR3 is TGTGCCAGCAGCTTACGGGGGCGGAACACAGATACGCAGTATTTT.

The rearrangement joins TRBV20-1 to TRBJ2-7; D ambiguous. The length of the CDR3 is 13 residues. The germline V and J ends were trimmed by 1 base and 3 bases, with 10 bases remaining between them. Germline V gives CDR1 DFQATT, CDR2 SNEGSKA (reference sequence). The CDR3 bases are TGCAGTGCTAGAGTGGGCTCTGGCTACGAGCAGTACTTC. As protein: CSARVGSGYEQYF.

V usage is TRBV11-3 and J usage is TRBJ2-3; no clear D. The CDR3 runs 13 residues. V dropped 1 base and J dropped 6 bases, with 8 bases sitting between them. CDR1 SGHNT and CDR2 YENEEA come from the germline V gene. The CDR3 nucleotides are TGTGCCAGCAGCTTAGCTGGCGGCGATACGCAGTATTTT. Its translation: CASSLAGGDTQYF.

This clone is labeled as medium-sized (0.01 to 0.1%). The chain uses TRBV6-6 and TRBJ2-1, with 10 bases identical to TRBD2. Trimming at V came to 2 bases and at J to 14 bases, leaving 3 bases not matched to a gene. This CDR3 has 12 amino acids. Per germline, CDR1 MNHNY and CDR2 SVGAGI (reference sequence). Here the CDR3 reads CASSYGTSEKFF. CDR3 coding DNA: TGTGCCAGCAGTTACGGGACTAGCGAGAAGTTCTTC.

V usage is TRBV5-1 and J usage is TRBJ1-2, with 9 bases that match TRBD1. CDR1 SGHRS and CDR2 YFSETQ come from the germline V gene. Trimming took 7 bases from V and 7 from J; bases not matched to a gene: 14. The CDR3 totals 15 residues. The CDR3 loop reads CASRRSQGTGPGYTF. The CDR3 DNA follows: TGCGCCAGCCGTCGTTCCCAAGGGACAGGGCCTGGCTACACCTTC.

The chain links TRBV20-1 to TRBJ2-1, with D possibly TRBD2 on 5 matching bases. The CDR3 is 11 amino acids. Germline V gives CDR1 DFQATT, CDR2 SNEGSKA (reference sequence). The germline V and J ends were trimmed by 3 bases and 12 bases, with 12 bases remaining between them. Written as DNA, the CDR3 is TGCAGTGCTAGGAAGGGAGATTCGCAGTTCTTC. Its translation: CSARKGDSQFF.

The chain combines TRBV3-1 with TRBJ2-7, with 8 bases that match TRBD1. J was trimmed by 7 bases and V by 4 bases; bases with no gene match: 3. Germline V gene data show CDR1 as LGHDT and CDR2 as YNNKEL (reference sequence). CDR3 length equals 12 residues. The CDR3: CASSRTGLEQYF. The CDR3 nucleotides read TGTGCCAGCAGCCGGACAGGGCTTGAGCAGTACTTC.

Sample share makes this clone medium-sized (0.01 to 0.1%). The V and J genes are TRBV30 and TRBJ1-4; D is unclear. The CDR3 is 11 amino acids. V lost 0 bases to trimming and J lost 7 bases, with 3 bases between them. The germline CDR1 and CDR2 sequences are GTSNPN and SVGIG (reference sequence). The CDR3 nucleotides are TGTGCCTGGAGTGTATCTGAAAAACTGTTTTTT. Translated: CAWSVSEKLFF.

V and J are TRBV7-2 and TRBJ1-1, with D possibly TRBD1 on 6 matching bases. V was trimmed by 4 bases and J by 3 bases, leaving 9 bases between them. The CDR3 contains 13 residues. From germline, CDR1 is SGHTA and CDR2 FQGNSA. DNA of the CDR3: TGTGCCAGCAGCTCCTACAGGGACACTGAAGCTTTCTTT. Translation: CASSSYRDTEAFF.

This clone was seen many times. This chain links TRBV20-1 with TRBJ1-3; tentative D call: TRBD1 (5 bases). Germline V gives CDR1 DFQATT, CDR2 SNEGSKA (reference sequence). This CDR3 contains 13 residues. Trimming left V 4 bases short and J 9 bases short, with 16 bases between. CDR3 in amino acids: CSAKPGRESTIYF. For the CDR3, the DNA is TGCAGTGCTAAACCGGGACGCGAAAGCACCATATATTTT.

At least ten counts were recorded for this clone. The chain recombines TRBV3-1 with TRBJ2-1, with a possible D match to TRBD1 (5 bases). Germline V gene lookup returns CDR1 LGHDT and CDR2 YNNKEL (reference sequence). The CDR3 contains 13 residues. Trimming cost V 4 bases and J 5 bases, with 9 bases left between them. DNA of the CDR3: TGTGCCAGCAGCCCGACAGTTAACAATGAGCAGTTCTTC. Translating gives CASSPTVNNEQFF.

About this clone: Just one base apart from a much larger clone, this may be a read error. The chain uses TRBV5-4 and TRBJ1-2; D is uncertain. Germline values: CDR1 SGHNT, CDR2 YYREEE (reference sequence). The CDR3 covers 12 residues. V was trimmed by 4 bases and J by 10 bases, leaving 14 bases between them. The CDR3 nucleotides read TGTGCCAGCAGCAAAAAGGGAGACGTCTACACCTTC. Its protein is CASSKKGDVYTF.

This clone was observed many times. V gene TRBV14 combines with J gene TRBJ2-3, with unresolved D. CDR1 and CDR2 (germline): SGHDN, FVKESK. The CDR3 totals 14 residues. V lost 5 bases and J 2 bases, leaving 11 bases between the germline ends. The CDR3 region is CASSYGRHTDTQYF. Here the CDR3 DNA reads TGTGCCAGCAGCTACGGACGGCACACAGATACGCAGTATTTT. Variable domain in full (rest from reference TRBV14 and TRBJ2-3): EAGVTQFPSHSVIEKGQTVTLRCDPISGHDNLYWYRRVMGKEIKFLLHFVKESKQDESGMPNNRFLAERTGGTYSTLKVQPAELEDSGVYFCASSYGRHTDTQYFGPGTRLTVL.